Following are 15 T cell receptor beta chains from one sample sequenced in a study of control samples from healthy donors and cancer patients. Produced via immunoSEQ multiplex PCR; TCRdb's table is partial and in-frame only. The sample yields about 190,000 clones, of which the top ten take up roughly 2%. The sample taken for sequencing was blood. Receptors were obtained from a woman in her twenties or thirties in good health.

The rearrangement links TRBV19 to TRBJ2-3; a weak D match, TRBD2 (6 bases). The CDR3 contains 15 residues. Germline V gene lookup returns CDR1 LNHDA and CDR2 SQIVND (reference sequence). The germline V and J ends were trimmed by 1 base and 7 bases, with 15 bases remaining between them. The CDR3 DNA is TGTGCCAGTAGTATAGCTGCGGGGAGGCGACATACGCAGTATTTT. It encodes CASSIAAGRRHTQYF. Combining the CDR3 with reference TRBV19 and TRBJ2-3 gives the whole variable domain DGGITQSPKYLFRKEGQNVTLSCEQNLNHDAMYWYRQDPGQGLRLIYYSQIVNDFQKGDIAEGYSVSREKKESFPLTVTSAQKNPTAFYLCASSIAAGRRHTQYFGPGTRLTVL.

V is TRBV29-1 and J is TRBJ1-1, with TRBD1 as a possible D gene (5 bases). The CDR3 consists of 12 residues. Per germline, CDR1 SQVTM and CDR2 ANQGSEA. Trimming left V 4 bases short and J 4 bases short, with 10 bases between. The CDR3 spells CSVGVGGTEAFF. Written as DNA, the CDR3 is TGCAGCGTTGGCGTGGGGGGCACTGAAGCTTTCTTT. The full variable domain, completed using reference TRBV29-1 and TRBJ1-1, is SAVISQKPSRDICQRGTSLTIQCQVDSQVTMMFWYRQQPGQSLTLIATANQGSEATYESGFVIDKFPISRPNLTFSTLTVSNMSPEDSSIYLCSVGVGGTEAFFGQGTRLTVV.

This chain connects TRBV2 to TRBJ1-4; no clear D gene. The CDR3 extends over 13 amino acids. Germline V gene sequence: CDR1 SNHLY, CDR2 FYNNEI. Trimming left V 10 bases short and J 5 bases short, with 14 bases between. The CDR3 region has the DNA TGTGCCACCATAGACTGGGGAAATGAAAAACTGTTTTTT. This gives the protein CATIDWGNEKLFF.

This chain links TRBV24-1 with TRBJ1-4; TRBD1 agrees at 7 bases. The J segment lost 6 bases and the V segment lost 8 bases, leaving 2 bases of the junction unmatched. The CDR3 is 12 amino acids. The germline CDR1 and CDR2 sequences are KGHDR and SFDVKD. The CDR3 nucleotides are TGTGCCACCAAGGGGGCAGATGAAAAACTGTTTTTT. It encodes CATKGADEKLFF.

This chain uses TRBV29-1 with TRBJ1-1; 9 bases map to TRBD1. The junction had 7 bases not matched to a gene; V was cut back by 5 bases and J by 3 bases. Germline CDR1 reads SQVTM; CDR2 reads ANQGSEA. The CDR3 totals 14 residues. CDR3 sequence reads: CSVTGGWWDTEAFF. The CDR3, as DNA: TGCAGCGTTACAGGGGGCTGGTGGGACACTGAAGCTTTCTTT.

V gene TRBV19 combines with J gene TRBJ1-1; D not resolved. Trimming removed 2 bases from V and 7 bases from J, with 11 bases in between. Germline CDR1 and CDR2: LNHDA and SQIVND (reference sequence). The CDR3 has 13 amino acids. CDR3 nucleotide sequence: TGTGCCAGTAGTATATTGTCGGGGAGTGAAGCTTTCTTT. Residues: CASSILSGSEAFF.

CDR3 bases: TGCGCCAGCAGCTTGGATGGAATCCGAAAGGAGGGGTTCACTGAAGCTTTCTTT. This sequence encodes CASSLDGIRKEGFTEAFF. This chain joins TRBV5-1 and TRBJ1-1; possibly TRBD1 for D (5 bases). Trimming stripped 0 bases from V and 4 bases from J, with 22 bases between. This CDR3 is 18 amino acids long. CDR1 SGHRS and CDR2 YFSETQ come from the germline V gene.

CDR3 in DNA: TGTGCCAGCAGATCTACCGGGACAGGGGCCTACGAGCAGTACTTC. Translation gives CASRSTGTGAYEQYF. J is TRBJ2-7 and V is TRBV6-5, with 10 bases identical to TRBD1. V dropped 6 bases and J dropped 2; count of bases not matched to a gene: 7. Germline-derived CDR1 and CDR2 are MNHEY and SVGAGI. CDR3 size: 15 residues.

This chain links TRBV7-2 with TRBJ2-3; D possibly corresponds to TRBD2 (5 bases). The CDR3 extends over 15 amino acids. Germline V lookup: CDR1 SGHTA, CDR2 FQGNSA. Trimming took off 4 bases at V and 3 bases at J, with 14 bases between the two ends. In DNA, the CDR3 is TGTGCCAGCAGCTCGGGGTTCGTCGTAACAGATACGCAGTATTTT. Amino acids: CASSSGFVVTDTQYF.

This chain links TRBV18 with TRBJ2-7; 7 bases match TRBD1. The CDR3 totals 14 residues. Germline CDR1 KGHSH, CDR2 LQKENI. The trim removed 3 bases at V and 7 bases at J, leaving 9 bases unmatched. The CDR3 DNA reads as TGTGCCAGCTCACCTCGAGGGGGCCTAGAGGAGCAGTACTTC. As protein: CASSPRGGLEEQYF.

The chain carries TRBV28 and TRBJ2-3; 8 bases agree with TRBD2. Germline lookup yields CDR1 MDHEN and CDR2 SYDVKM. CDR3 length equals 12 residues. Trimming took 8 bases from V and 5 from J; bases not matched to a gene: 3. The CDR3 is CASGLAKDTQYF. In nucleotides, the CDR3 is TGTGCCAGCGGACTAGCAAAAGATACGCAGTATTTT.

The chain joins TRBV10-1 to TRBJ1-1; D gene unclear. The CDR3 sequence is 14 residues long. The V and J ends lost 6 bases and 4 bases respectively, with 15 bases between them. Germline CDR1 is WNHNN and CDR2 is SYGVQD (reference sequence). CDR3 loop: CASRETTLGTEAFF. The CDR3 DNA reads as TGCGCCAGCAGGGAAACGACACTGGGCACTGAAGCTTTCTTT.

CDR3 region: CASSESGYEQFF. CDR3 nucleotide sequence: TGTGCCAGCAGTGAATCGGGGTATGAGCAGTTCTTC. The chain uses TRBV2 and TRBJ2-1; D is perhaps TRBD2 (5 bases). The ends were cut back, 2 bases at V and 8 bases at J, with 7 bases in the middle. CDR3 length equals 12 residues. CDR1 is SNHLY and CDR2 is FYNNEI in the germline V gene.

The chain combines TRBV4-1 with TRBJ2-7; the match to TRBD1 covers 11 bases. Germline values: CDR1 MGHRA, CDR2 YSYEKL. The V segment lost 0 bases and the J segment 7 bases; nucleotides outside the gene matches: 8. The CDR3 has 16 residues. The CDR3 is CASSQDSGTGGGEQYF. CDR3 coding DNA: TGCGCCAGCAGCCAAGACTCCGGGACAGGGGGGGGAGAGCAGTACTTC.

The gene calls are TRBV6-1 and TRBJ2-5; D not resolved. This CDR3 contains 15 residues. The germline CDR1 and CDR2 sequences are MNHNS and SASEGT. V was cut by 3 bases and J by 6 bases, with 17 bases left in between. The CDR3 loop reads CASSDRGTVVKTQYF. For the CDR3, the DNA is TGTGCCAGCAGTGATCGTGGAACGGTAGTGAAGACCCAGTACTTC.